These T cell receptor beta chains were read from a single sample in a study of cytotoxic CD8 clonotypes in ibrutinib-treated CLL. Using immunoSEQ multiplex PCR, the repertoire was profiled, and TCRdb retains in-frame clones only, with some absent. The repertoire holds about 300,000 clones, with less than 85% as singletons. The material sequenced was PBMCs, taken at disease progression, from a patient treated with ibrutinib. These receptors were taken from a human donor with chronic lymphocytic leukemia. CDR3s include the opening cysteine and the closing phenylalanine or tryptophan. The order of the fields is clone size, J gene, V gene, D gene, CDR3 protein, CDR3 DNA. The D gene is left open where the match is weak. Size is omitted from some rows. Given values are once, few, many or a class for expanded clones.

- TRBJ2-7 TRBV10-3 - CAISPGGRDGSYEQYF TGTGCCATCAGTCCCGGGGGGCGGGATGGCTCCTACGAGCAGTACTTC
- TRBJ1-3 TRBV29-1 - CSVTWIPGNTIYF TGCAGCGTTACGTGGATACCTGGAAACACCATATATTTT
once TRBJ1-1 TRBV7-8 TRBD1 CASSTRFPGQGPEAFF TGTGCCAGCAGCACCCGATTCCCGGGACAGGGCCCTGAAGCTTTCTTT
- TRBJ2-7 TRBV27 - CASSLGGSPYEQYF TGTGCCAGCAGTTTAGGGGGTAGCCCCTACGAGCAGTACTTC
- TRBJ1-1 TRBV9 - CASSVTSEAFF TGTGCCAGCAGCGTGACATCTGAAGCTTTCTTT
- TRBJ2-3 TRBV10-3 TRBD1 CAISETGTGPRDTQYF TGTGCCATCAGCGAGACCGGGACAGGCCCGAGGGATACGCAGTATTTT
- TRBJ1-4 TRBV15 - CATSGYDSPNEKLFF TGTGCCACCAGCGGTTACGACAGTCCCAATGAAAAACTGTTTTTT
- TRBJ2-1 TRBV7-2 - CASSLGPHSGGAYNEQFF TGTGCCAGCAGCTTAGGACCCCATAGCGGCGGGGCTTACAATGAGCAGTTCTTC
- TRBJ1-2 TRBV2 - CASSGAGTPYGYTF TGTGCCAGCAGTGGTGCCGGGACACCTTATGGCTACACCTTC
few TRBJ2-7 TRBV29-1 - CSVSRGRDEQYF TGCAGCGTCTCCCGGGGACGCGACGAGCAGTACTTC
few TRBJ2-7 TRBV15 - CATSRTGRPYEQYF TGTGCCACCAGCAGGACAGGGAGGCCCTACGAGCAGTACTTC
- TRBJ2-7 TRBV9 TRBD2 CASSVEGSGNVQYF TGTGCCAGCAGCGTAGAGGGTAGCGGGAACGTGCAGTACTTC
- TRBJ2-1 TRBV6-5 TRBD2 CASSYSELAGGIEQFF TGTGCCAGCAGTTACTCGGAACTAGCGGGAGGTATAGAGCAGTTCTTC
- TRBJ1-2 TRBV28 TRBD1 CASSPWRGRDYGYTF TGTGCCAGCAGTCCCTGGAGGGGGCGGGACTATGGCTACACCTTC
few TRBJ2-3 TRBV4-1 TRBD2 CASSQRSGGTDTQYF TGCGCCAGCAGCCAACGCAGCGGGGGCACAGATACGCAGTATTTT
few TRBJ2-5 TRBV18 TRBD1 CASSSQGAETQYF TGTGCCAGCTCGTCACAGGGGGCGGAGACCCAGTACTTC
once TRBJ1-2 TRBV10-3 - CAISEWGGTNYGYTF TGTGCCATCAGTGAGTGGGGGGGGACTAACTATGGCTACACCTTC
few TRBJ2-7 TRBV29-1 TRBD1 CSADRGHEQYF TGCAGCGCCGACAGGGGCCACGAGCAGTACTTC
once TRBJ2-7 TRBV14 - CASSQHRDPPDF TGTGCCAGCAGCCAACACCGGGACCCCCCGGACTTC
- TRBJ1-2 TRBV10-3 - CAISESTSPAYGYTF TGTGCCATCAGTGAGTCTACCTCCCCCGCGTATGGCTACACCTTC